This T cell receptor beta chain was identified in a study of early T cells in non-severe SARS-CoV-2 infection. Study-level information: Sequencing input comprised bulk RNA from unsorted whole blood; chain pairing was not available.

Germline CDR1 LGHNT, CDR2 FRNRAP. The length of the CDR3 is 13 residues. The germline V and J ends were trimmed by 9 bases and 4 bases, with 13 bases remaining between them. This clonotype came up a few times. Its antigen is unidentified. Individual cDNA molecules were tagged with unique molecular identifiers, the study reported. One entry per CDR3 protein, called by TCRdb with MiXCR from the 5' RACE reads. This table holds 45,000 to 60,000 distinct CDR3 sequences, under 9% found once. General study points: A preference for anti-spike CD8 responses marked VDJdb matching, which missed private and CD4 specificities.

The chain is built from TRBV12-5 and TRBJ2-1; either TRBD1 or TRBD2 may fit D (5 bases each). The TCR comes from an adult who was a healthcare worker with PCR-confirmed SARS-CoV-2 infection or an uninfected control (not recorded which). The sequencing here drew on whole blood, taken at baseline. The CDR3 nucleotides are TGTGCTAGGGGACCCTCACAATACAATGAGCAGTTCTTC. The encoded protein is CARGPSQYNEQFF. The whole variable domain, filled in from reference TRBV12-5 and TRBJ2-1, reads DARVTQTPRHKVTEMGQEVTMRCQPILGHNTVFWYRQTMMQGLELLAYFRNRAPLDDSGMPKDRFSAEMPDATLATLKIQPSEPRDSAVYFCARGPSQYNEQFFGPGTRLTVL.